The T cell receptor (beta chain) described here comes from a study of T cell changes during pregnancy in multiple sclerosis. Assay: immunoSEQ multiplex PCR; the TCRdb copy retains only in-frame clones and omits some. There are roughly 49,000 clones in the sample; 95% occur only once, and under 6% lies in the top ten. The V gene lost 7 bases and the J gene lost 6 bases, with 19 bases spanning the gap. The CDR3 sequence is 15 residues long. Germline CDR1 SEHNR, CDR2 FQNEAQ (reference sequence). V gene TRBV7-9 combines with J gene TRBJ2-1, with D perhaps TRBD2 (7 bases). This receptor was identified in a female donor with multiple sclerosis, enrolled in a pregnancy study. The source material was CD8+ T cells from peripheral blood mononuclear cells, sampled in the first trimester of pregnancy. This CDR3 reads CASTQVRRGGNEQFF. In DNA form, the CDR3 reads TGTGCCAGCACCCAAGTTCGGAGGGGGGGCAATGAGCAGTTCTTC.